The rows below give T cell receptor beta chains drawn from one sample of a study of cytomegalovirus exposure and HLA in healthy donors. Sequencing was performed with immunoSEQ multiplex PCR; in TCRdb, only in-frame clones are kept and a portion is missing. The sample includes approximately 120,000 clones, roughly two thirds of them seen just once. Sequenced input: PBMCs. The receptors derive from a man in his forties in good health and CMV-seronegative. The CDR3 runs from the conserved cysteine through the conserved F or W. Fields, in order: J gene, clone size, D gene, V gene, CDR3 protein, CDR3 DNA. The D gene is left open where the match is weak. Some rows mark clone size as missing; the rest say once, few, many or name a class of expanded clone.

>TRBJ1-5|NA|TRBD1|TRBV4-3
CASSQFYRGDEPQHF
TGCGCCAGCAGCCAGTTTTACAGGGGTGATGAGCCCCAGCATTTT
>TRBJ2-3|few|TRBD2|TRBV4-3
CASSQSRTSGGTDTQYF
TGCGCCAGCAGCCAATCCCGGACTAGCGGGGGAACAGATACGCAGTATTTT
>TRBJ1-5|NA|TRBD1|TRBV4-1
CASSQGGDRDRVTQPQHF
TGCGCCAGCAGCCAAGGGGGAGACCGGGACAGGGTCACTCAGCCCCAGCATTTT
>TRBJ2-3|once|NA|TRBV5-8
CASNRYEDTQYF
TGTGCCAGCAACCGCTATGAAGATACGCAGTATTTT
>TRBJ2-2|NA|TRBD1|TRBV27
CASSRERQGIGELFF
TGTGCCAGCAGTAGAGAGCGACAGGGGATCGGGGAGCTGTTTTTT
>TRBJ2-2|NA|NA|TRBV5-5
CASSLTGGGTGELFF
TGTGCCAGCAGCTTAACAGGGGGAGGGACCGGGGAGCTGTTTTTT
>TRBJ1-1|NA|NA|TRBV19
CASSIVRNSDEAFF
TGTGCCAGTAGTATAGTACGGAATAGCGATGAAGCTTTCTTT
>TRBJ2-1|NA|TRBD2|TRBV5-1
CASSLQHGGVYNEQFF
TGCGCCAGCAGCTTGCAGCACGGGGGGGTGTACAATGAGCAGTTCTTC
>TRBJ2-2|once|TRBD2|TRBV15
CATSITGTSGNTGELFF
TGTGCCACCAGCATAACCGGGACTAGCGGGAACACCGGGGAGCTGTTTTTT
>TRBJ2-5|NA|NA|TRBV29-1
CSALPGNERTQYF
TGCAGCGCTCTTCCAGGGAACGAGCGGACCCAGTACTTC
>TRBJ2-1|NA|NA|TRBV10-3
CAIRGTPKNEQFF
TGTGCCATCAGGGGGACACCAAAGAATGAGCAGTTCTTC
>TRBJ2-7|NA|TRBD2|TRBV10-3
CAISAELAGGEQYF
TGTGCCATCAGTGCGGAACTAGCGGGGGGCGAGCAGTACTTC
>TRBJ1-2|NA|TRBD1|TRBV30
CAWRLQGERGYPF
TGTGCCTGGAGACTACAGGGGGAACGAGGCTACCCCTTC
>TRBJ1-1|NA|NA|TRBV6-5
CASSRQWNTEAFF
TGTGCCAGCAGCCGACAGTGGAACACTGAAGCTTTCTTT
>TRBJ2-3|NA|NA|TRBV21-1
CASPGGPPRDTQYF
TGTGCCAGCCCCGGGGGGCCTCCCAGGGATACGCAGTATTTT
>TRBJ2-3|NA|TRBD2|TRBV2
CASMGGAISTDTQYF
TGTGCCAGCATGGGAGGGGCCATCAGCACAGATACGCAGTATTTT